This TCR beta chain was sequenced for a study of shared clonotypes between healthy human individuals. The authors' processing: ImmunoSEQ supplied junction-only sequences lacking quality scores, so filtering was different. Assay used: immunoSEQ multiplex PCR; TCRdb lists only in-frame clones, some missing. The DNA gave D and trimming, while V, J and clone size come from that table. The sample consists of 900,000 to 1,200,000 clones, about 84% of them appearing once. CDR3 length: 15 residues. Per the germline V gene, CDR1 is MDHEN and CDR2 is SYDVKM. Germline trimming cut 5 bases from V and 8 bases from J; bases unmatched to any gene: 13.

This TCR was recovered from a man aged 18 to 29 in good health. Some clones in this sample may be carry-over from other donors' samples. The sample was memory CD4+ T cells from PBMCs. Subset noted: CD45RA-negative fraction. The chain carries TRBV28 and TRBJ1-2; TRBD1 matches at 8 bases. The CDR3 region is CASSTQGALVEGYTF. CDR3 nucleotides: TGTGCCAGCAGTACCCAGGGGGCGCTGGTAGAGGGCTACACCTTC.